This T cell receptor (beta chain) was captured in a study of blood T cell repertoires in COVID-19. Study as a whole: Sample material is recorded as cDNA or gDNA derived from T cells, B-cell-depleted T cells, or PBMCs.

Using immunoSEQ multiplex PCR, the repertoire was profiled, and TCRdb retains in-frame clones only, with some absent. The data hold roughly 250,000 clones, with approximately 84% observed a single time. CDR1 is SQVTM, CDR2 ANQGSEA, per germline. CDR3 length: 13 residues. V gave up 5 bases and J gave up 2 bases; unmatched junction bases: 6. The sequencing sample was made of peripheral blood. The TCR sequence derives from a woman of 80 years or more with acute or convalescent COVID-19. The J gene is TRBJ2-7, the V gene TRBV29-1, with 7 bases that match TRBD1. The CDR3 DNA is TGCAGCGTTTTAACAGGGGTTCCCTACGAGCAGTACTTC. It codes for CSVLTGVPYEQYF.